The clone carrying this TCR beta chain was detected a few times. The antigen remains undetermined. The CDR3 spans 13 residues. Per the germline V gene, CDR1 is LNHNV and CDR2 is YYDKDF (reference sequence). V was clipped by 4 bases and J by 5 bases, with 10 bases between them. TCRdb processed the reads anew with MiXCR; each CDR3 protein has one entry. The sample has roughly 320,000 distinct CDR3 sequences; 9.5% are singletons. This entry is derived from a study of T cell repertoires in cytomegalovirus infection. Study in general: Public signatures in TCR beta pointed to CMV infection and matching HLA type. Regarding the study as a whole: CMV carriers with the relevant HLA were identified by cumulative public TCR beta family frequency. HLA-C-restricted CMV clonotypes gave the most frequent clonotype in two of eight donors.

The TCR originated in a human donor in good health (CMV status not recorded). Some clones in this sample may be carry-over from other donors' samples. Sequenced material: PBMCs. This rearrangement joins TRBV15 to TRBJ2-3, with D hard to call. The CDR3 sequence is CATSTAGGDTQYF. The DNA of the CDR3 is TGTGCCACCAGCACCGCCGGCGGAGATACGCAGTATTTT.